This entry is about one T cell receptor beta chain. V gave up 5 bases and J gave up 2 bases; unmatched junction bases: 6. CDR1 MNHEY and CDR2 SMNVEV come from the germline V gene (reference sequence). The CDR3 runs to 15 residues. This sample was taken from a study of shared clonotypes between healthy human individuals. Study details: The cohort comprised a couple of women and a few men. Their ages spanned 18 to 49 years. Researchers assigned three CD4 naive, three CD4 memory, two CD8 naive and one CD8 memory plate to each donor.

The study ran the assay at deep level. This table comes from immunoSEQ multiplex PCR, and its TCRdb copy is limited to in-frame clones, with some not included. The repertoire includes hundreds of thousands of clones, approximately 73% of them detected once, and more than 1.5% sits in the top ten. What was sequenced was memory CD4+ T cells sorted from blood. Subset denoted: CD45RA-negative fraction. This rearrangement joins TRBV27 to TRBJ1-2, with 9 bases fitting TRBD1. The TCR was taken from a woman in her 30s in good health. The CDR3 loop is CASSLRDRANYGYTF. The CDR3 coding sequence is TGTGCCAGCAGTCTCAGGGACAGGGCAAACTATGGCTACACCTTC.